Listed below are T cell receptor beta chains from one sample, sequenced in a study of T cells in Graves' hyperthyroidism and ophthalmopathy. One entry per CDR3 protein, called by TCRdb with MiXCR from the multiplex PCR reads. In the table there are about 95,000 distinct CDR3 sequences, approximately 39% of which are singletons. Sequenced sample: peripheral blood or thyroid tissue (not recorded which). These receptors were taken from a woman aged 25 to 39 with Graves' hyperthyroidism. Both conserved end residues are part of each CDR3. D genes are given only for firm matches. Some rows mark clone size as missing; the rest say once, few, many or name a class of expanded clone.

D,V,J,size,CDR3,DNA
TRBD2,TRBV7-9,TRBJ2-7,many,CASSFAGGYKQYF,TGTGCCAGCAGCTTTGCGGGAGGGTACAAGCAGTACTTC
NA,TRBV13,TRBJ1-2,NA,CASSLGQGGTGYGYTF,TGTGCCAGCAGCTTAGGCCAGGGAGGCACAGGCTATGGCTACACCTTC
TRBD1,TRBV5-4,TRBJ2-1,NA,CASSLAGQIYEQFF,TGTGCCAGCAGCTTGGCGGGACAGATATACGAGCAGTTCTTC
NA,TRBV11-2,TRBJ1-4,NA,CASSTPTSRSLNEKLFF,TGTGCCAGCAGCACCCCGACAAGCAGAAGCCTAAATGAAAAACTGTTTTTT
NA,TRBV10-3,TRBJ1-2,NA,CAISEGPRYYGYTF,TGTGCCATCAGTGAAGGCCCTAGGTACTATGGCTACACCTTC
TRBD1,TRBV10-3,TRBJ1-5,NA,CAIKDRGGTDTQHF,TGTGCCATCAAGGACAGGGGGGGTACAGATACGCAGCATTTT
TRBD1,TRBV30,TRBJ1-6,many,CAQGPGTDPSPLHF,TGTGCCCAAGGACCCGGGACAGATCCTTCACCCCTCCACTTT
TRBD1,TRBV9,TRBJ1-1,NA,CASRLGTGLGAFF,TGCGCCAGCAGACTCGGGACAGGCCTTGGGGCTTTCTTT
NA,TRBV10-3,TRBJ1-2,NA,CAIAEGRDSYGYTF,TGTGCCATCGCCGAGGGGCGGGATAGCTATGGCTACACCTTC
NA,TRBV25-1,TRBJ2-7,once,CASSPLSVVYEQYF,TGTGCCAGCAGTCCGCTATCGGTTGTCTACGAGCAGTACTTC